This TCR beta chain was captured in a study of CD8 T cells in ankylosing spondylitis. From the 5' RACE reads, TCRdb called clonotypes with MiXCR, one entry per CDR3 protein. The sample lists some 130,000 distinct CDR3 sequences, 15% to 20% occurring once. This CDR3 has 14 residues. Germline V gene lookup returns CDR1 SNHLY and CDR2 FYNNEI. Trimming took off 5 bases at V and 7 bases at J, with 14 bases between the two ends. Study observations and caveats: Ankylosing spondylitis blood seemed to carry a telltale TCR beta motif made of fewer than 10 highly homologous variants.

Regarding this clonotype: Its specificity is not known.

This sequence was found in a male donor with ankylosing spondylitis. The genes are TRBV2 and TRBJ1-4, with D possibly matching TRBD1 (6 bases). Sequencing was carried out using blood, either unsorted or a sorted T cell fraction (not recorded which). The CDR3 nucleotides are TGTGCCAGCAGTCAATGGGGGGGCGGTGAAAAACTGTTTTTT. Its protein is CASSQWGGGEKLFF.